These 21 T cell receptor beta chains share one sample of origin, sequenced in a study of cytomegalovirus exposure and HLA in healthy donors. Vbeta (60) and Jbeta (13) primers were used in the PCR. Produced via immunoSEQ multiplex PCR; TCRdb's table is partial and in-frame only. The sample yields 180,000 or so clones, roughly 79% seen once. Sequenced material: PBMCs. Receptors originate from a man between 50 and 59 years old in good health and CMV-seropositive.

The chain couples TRBV4-3 to TRBJ1-2; possibly TRBD1 for D (5 bases). Germline assignment: CDR1 LGHNA and CDR2 YSLEER. The CDR3 consists of 16 residues. V shed 0 bases and J shed 2 bases, with 13 bases lying between them. The CDR3 protein is CASSQDPGPGNYGYTF. The DNA of the CDR3 is TGCGCCAGCAGCCAAGACCCCGGCCCAGGGAACTATGGCTACACCTTC.

The J gene is TRBJ2-1, the V gene TRBV28, with TRBD2 identical over 10 bases. Germline-derived CDR1 and CDR2 are MDHEN and SYDVKM. Trimming cost V 6 bases and J 4 bases; bases outside gene matches: 6. The CDR3 sequence is 15 residues long. The CDR3 DNA follows: TGTGCCAGCAGCCAAGCGGGGGGGTCTTACAATGAGCAGTTCTTC. It specifies CASSQAGGSYNEQFF.

The chain couples TRBV2 to TRBJ1-2; TRBD1 aligns across 8 bases. The V gene end was trimmed by 6 bases and the J gene end by 2 bases; junction bases not matched to a gene: 5. The CDR3 runs 14 residues. Looked up from germline, CDR1 is SNHLY and CDR2 is FYNNEI. CDR3 amino acids: CASRGGTGNYGYTF. For the CDR3, the DNA is TGTGCCAGCAGGGGTGGGACAGGCAACTATGGCTACACCTTC.

This clone was found a few times. CDR3 region: CASSYPGQEGGYTF. The CDR3, as DNA: TGCGCCAGCAGCTACCCGGGACAGGAGGGCGGCTACACCTTC. J is TRBJ1-2 and V is TRBV5-1, with 8 bases matching TRBD1. The V and J ends lost 3 bases and 8 bases, in that order; junction bases with no gene match: 9. The CDR3 runs to 14 residues. CDR1 and CDR2 (germline): SGHRS, YFSETQ.

The J gene is TRBJ2-3, the V gene TRBV6-6; tentatively, D is TRBD1 (6 bases). Germline V gives CDR1 MNHNY, CDR2 SVGAGI (reference sequence). CDR3 length: 13 amino acids. Trimming shortened V by 2 bases and J by 5 bases, and 8 bases separated the two germline ends. The CDR3 region has the DNA TGTGCCAGCAGTTACGCACAGGGAGATACGCAGTATTTT. This sequence encodes CASSYAQGDTQYF.

This clone was detected only a few times. This sequence joins TRBV7-2 and TRBJ2-3, with D maybe TRBD1 (6 bases). Deletions cut 5 bases from V and 1 base from J, with 10 bases between. This CDR3 is 14 amino acids long. CDR1 and CDR2 from the germline V gene are SGHTA and FQGNSA. The CDR3 reads CASSGQTGTDTQYF. The CDR3 DNA sequence: TGTGCCAGCAGCGGACAGACGGGCACAGATACGCAGTATTTT. Looking up the rest from reference TRBV7-2 and TRBJ2-3 gives the full variable domain: GAGVSQSPSNKVTEKGKDVELRCDPISGHTALYWYRQSLGQGLEFLIYFQGNSAPDKSGLPSDRFSAERTGGSVSTLTIQRTQQEDSAVYLCASSGQTGTDTQYFGPGTRLTVL.

The chain uses TRBV2 and TRBJ2-1, with TRBD1 identical over 7 bases. This CDR3 contains 17 residues. The germline CDR1 and CDR2 sequences are SNHLY and FYNNEI. Trimming took 6 bases from V and 6 from J; bases not matched to a gene: 17. The CDR3 sequence is CASRGQVPGSVFNEQFF. Here the CDR3 DNA reads TGTGCCAGCAGAGGACAGGTCCCGGGCTCCGTATTCAATGAGCAGTTCTTC.

V usage is TRBV10-1 and J usage is TRBJ2-4; D perhaps matches TRBD1 (5 bases). Germline V gene data show CDR1 as WNHNN and CDR2 as SYGVQD (reference sequence). The CDR3 runs to 16 residues. Trimming took off 0 bases at V and 3 bases at J, with 12 bases between the two ends. CDR3 coding DNA: TGCGCCAGCAGTGAGTCAACCCAGGGCGGCAAAAACATTCAGTACTTC. Translated: CASSESTQGGKNIQYF.

This chain connects TRBV27 to TRBJ2-7; D ambiguous. The germline V gene encodes CDR1 MNHEY and CDR2 SMNVEV (reference sequence). Trimming removed 5 bases from V and 2 bases from J, with 19 bases in between. The CDR3 consists of 16 residues. CDR3 DNA sequence: TGTGCCAGCAGTCCCCGTCCGGGTATAGAAACCTACGAGCAGTACGTC. Its translation is CASSPRPGIETYEQYV.

This clone was found once. V and J are TRBV5-1 and TRBJ1-2; 7 nucleotides align to TRBD1. V lost 4 bases and J lost 2; bases outside the gene matches: 8. Germline CDR1 and CDR2: SGHRS and YFSETQ. CDR3 length equals 15 residues. CDR3 nucleotides: TGCGCCAGCAGCGTCGAGGGACAGCCAAACTATGGCTACACCTTC. Protein sequence: CASSVEGQPNYGYTF.

The chain recombines TRBV30 with TRBJ2-5, with TRBD1 identical over 8 bases. Near its end, the DNA agrees better with TRBJ2-7, so the J call may be wrong. Per germline, CDR1 GTSNPN and CDR2 SVGIG (reference sequence). CDR3 length equals 14 residues. The CDR3 spells CAWSTDRGSYEQYF. CDR3 sequence (DNA): TGTGCCTGGAGTACTGACAGGGGCTCCTACGAGCAGTACTTC.

The chain employs TRBV27 and TRBJ2-1; the match to TRBD1 covers 9 bases. J was trimmed by 1 base and V by 5 bases; bases with no gene match: 6. CDR1 and CDR2 (germline): MNHEY, SMNVEV (reference sequence). The CDR3 contains 16 residues. The CDR3 protein is CASSRADRGSYNEQFF. In DNA form, the CDR3 reads TGTGCCAGCAGTCGTGCGGACAGGGGTTCCTACAATGAGCAGTTCTTC.

The rearrangement uses TRBV7-2 and TRBJ1-5; 8 bases line up with TRBD1. The CDR3 extends over 17 amino acids. Germline values: CDR1 SGHTA, CDR2 FQGNSA. Trimming at V came to 4 bases and at J to 6 bases, leaving 14 bases not matched to a gene. In DNA, the CDR3 is TGTGCCAGCAGCTCACCTCTAGGGACAGGACGGCGTCAGCCCCAGCATTTT. Translating it yields CASSSPLGTGRRQPQHF.

This clone was detected only once. The chain recombines TRBV6-6 with TRBJ1-5; tentatively, D is TRBD1 (5 bases). Germline CDR1 reads MNHNY; CDR2 reads SVGAGI (reference sequence). V was trimmed by 3 bases and J by 7 bases, leaving 19 bases between them. This CDR3 has 16 amino acids. The DNA of the CDR3 is TGTGCCAGCAGTTATGCCCTGGGGCACGGGCTCCAGCCCCAGCATTTT. This gives the protein CASSYALGHGLQPQHF.

The chain recombines TRBV9 with TRBJ2-1, with 8 positions matching TRBD2. V lost 1 base and J lost 5; bases outside the gene matches: 8. Germline assignment: CDR1 SGDLS and CDR2 YYNGEE. This CDR3 region has 16 residues. The CDR3 region is CASSVLGNSGNNEQFF. The DNA for the CDR3 is TGTGCCAGCAGCGTACTGGGAAATAGCGGGAACAATGAGCAGTTCTTC.

The chain uses TRBV9 and TRBJ1-1; TRBD1 is a possible D gene (6 bases). Deletions cut 2 bases from V and 4 bases from J, with 12 bases between. CDR1 is SGDLS and CDR2 is YYNGEE in the germline V gene. The CDR3 contains 14 residues. The CDR3 here is CASSVGGLATEAFF. The CDR3 nucleotides read TGTGCCAGCAGCGTCGGGGGGCTTGCCACTGAAGCTTTCTTT.

This clone showed up just a few times. The chain links TRBV2 to TRBJ1-5, with TRBD1 matching over 10 bases. CDR3 size: 14 residues. V lost 6 bases to trimming and J lost 4 bases; unmatched junction nucleotides: 3. CDR1 is SNHLY and CDR2 is FYNNEI in the germline V gene. CDR3 sequence (DNA): TGTGCCAGCAGACAGGGACAGGGGAATCAGCCCCAGCATTTT. Residues: CASRQGQGNQPQHF.

The chain combines TRBV5-4 with TRBJ2-1; 9 bases align to TRBD1. V trimming: 2 bases; J trimming: 7 bases; junction bases outside the gene matches: 7. In germline, CDR1 is SGHNT, CDR2 YYREEE (reference sequence). The CDR3 runs to 15 residues. CDR3 amino acids: CASSLPGQGQNEQFF. The CDR3 DNA reads as TGTGCCAGCAGCTTACCGGGACAGGGCCAGAATGAGCAGTTCTTC. Supplemented by reference TRBV5-4 and TRBJ2-1, the full variable domain reads ETGVTQSPTHLIKTRGQQVTLRCSSQSGHNTVSWYQQALGQGPQFIFQYYREEENGRGNFPPRFSGLQFPNYSSELNVNALELDDSALYLCASSLPGQGQNEQFFGPGTRLTVL.

V is TRBV5-6 and J is TRBJ2-5, with D possibly being TRBD1 (8 bases). Trimming shortened V by 0 bases and J by 7 bases, and 13 bases separated the two germline ends. Germline CDR1 SGHDT, CDR2 YYEEEE. The CDR3 loop spans 14 amino acids. DNA of the CDR3: TGTGCCAGCAGCTTGGACAGGGGGGGAAGGACCCAGTACTTC. This translates into CASSLDRGGRTQYF.

The V and J genes are TRBV19 and TRBJ2-1, with TRBD1 matching over 10 bases. The CDR3 extends over 15 amino acids. The trim removed 3 bases at V and 4 bases at J, leaving 3 bases unmatched. Germline CDR1 and CDR2: LNHDA and SQIVND (reference sequence). The CDR3 bases are TGTGCCAGTAGTATTCGGGGACAGGGGTACAATGAGCAGTTCTTC. Its protein product is CASSIRGQGYNEQFF.

The chain links TRBV5-6 to TRBJ2-3, with 9 positions matching TRBD2. The germline gives CDR1 SGHDT, CDR2 YYEEEE. The CDR3 is 19 amino acids. J gave up 1 base and V 3 bases, and 15 bases lay outside the gene matches. The CDR3 nucleotides are TGTGCCAGCAGCTCTGCTGGGAGCGGGGGGCTCTTTGGCACAGATACGCAGTATTTT. Translating gives CASSSAGSGGLFGTDTQYF.